Listed below are T cell receptor beta chains from one sample, sequenced in a study of post-analysis software for immune sequencing data. TCRdb fed the PCR reads into MiXCR, producing one record per CDR3 protein. The sample carries approximately 360,000 distinct CDR3 sequences, around 33% recorded once. Specimen: blood. These receptor sequences come from a girl aged 5 to 17 with multiple sclerosis. Both conserved end residues are part of each CDR3. D genes are given only for firm matches. The size of a clone is reported for some rows only, either as once, few or many, or as a class for expanded clones.

few . TRBJ2-7 TRBV12-5 TGTGCTAGTGGTACCGGGACGGATCCCTACGAGCAGTACTTC CASGTGTDPYEQYF
. . TRBJ2-5 TRBV12-3/TRBV12-4 TGTGCCAGCAGTTTAACCCCTGAGCAAGAGACCCAGTACTTC CASSLTPEQETQYF
many TRBD1 TRBJ1-1 TRBV3-1 TGTGCCAGCAGCCCAATCCAGGGGGGGAACACTGAAGCTTTCTTT CASSPIQGGNTEAFF
. . TRBJ2-7 TRBV2 TGTGCCAGCAGTGAAGGCCGACGGGCCACCTACGAGCAGTACTTC CASSEGRRATYEQYF
. TRBD1 TRBJ2-1 TRBV7-3 TGTGCCAGCAGCTCAACGCCGGGGACAGAGCCGTTCTTC CASSSTPGTEPFF
many . TRBJ2-3 TRBV6-2/TRBV6-3 TGTGCCAGCAGTTACTTTCCGGGGGGCGATACGCAGTATTTT CASSYFPGGDTQYF
few . TRBJ2-1 TRBV24-1 TGTGCCACCAGTGCCTCGAAAGGACAAGAGCAGTTCTTC CATSASKGQEQFF
few TRBD1 TRBJ2-5 TRBV12-3/TRBV12-4 TGTGCCAGCAGTTTAAGGCAGGGGGCGTTAGACCAAGAGACCCAGTACTTC CASSLRQGALDQETQYF
. TRBD2 TRBJ2-1 TRBV5-5 TGTGCCAGCAGCCCTTTTGGGACTAGAGCCAATGAGCAGTTCTTC CASSPFGTRANEQFF
. . TRBJ1-1 TRBV20-1 TGCAGTGCGACCCCCCGAGGGGCCGCTTTCTTT CSATPRGAAFF
few . TRBJ2-3 TRBV10-1 TGCGCCAGCAGTGAGTCGCAGGGAGGGCAGTATTTT CASSESQGGQYF
. TRBD1 TRBJ1-2 TRBV12-3/TRBV12-4 TGTGCCAGCAGCTTCGGGGACAGGGGGCGCGAAGGCTACACCTTC CASSFGDRGREGYTF
. . TRBJ1-1 TRBV14 TGTGCCAGCAGCCAAGGATGGGGGCTAAGTGAAGCTTTCTTT CASSQGWGLSEAFF
. . TRBJ1-1 TRBV6-1 TGTGCCAGCAATATCCGAATCGGGAACCCCTCGAGGGCTTTCTTT CASNIRIGNPSRAFF
. . TRBJ2-7 TRBV29-1 TGCAGCGTTGCCGAGAATTACGAGCAGTACTTC CSVAENYEQYF
. TRBD1 TRBJ1-5 TRBV15 TGTGCCACCAGTTCGGACAGGGGGGAAAATCAGCCCCAGCATTTT CATSSDRGENQPQHF
. . TRBJ2-5 TRBV6-5 TGTGCCAGCAGTTCCCGGGACCAAGAGACCCAGTACTTC CASSSRDQETQYF
few . TRBJ1-4 TRBV4-3 TGCGCCAGCAGCCAAGATGGGATGGGCGGTGAAAAACTGTTTTTT CASSQDGMGGEKLFF
. . TRBJ2-5 TRBV20-1 TGCAGTGCTAAGAGGACAAAGCCTAACCGTGAAGAGACCCAGTACTTC CSAKRTKPNREETQYF
. TRBD1 TRBJ2-3 TRBV24-1 TGTGCCACCAGTGACGGACAGGACGGCACAGATACGCAGTATTTT CATSDGQDGTDTQYF